Below, one T cell receptor beta chain is given with its context. The sample comes from a study of T cell changes during pregnancy in multiple sclerosis. Per germline, CDR1 SGHDT and CDR2 YYEEEE. The CDR3 length is 12 residues. Trimming took off 7 bases at V and 1 base at J, with 6 bases between the two ends. The table came from immunoSEQ multiplex PCR; TCRdb's copy has only in-frame clones and leaves some out. The table lists about 61,000 clones, 80% to 90% of them singletons. This sample comprised peripheral blood, obtained in the first trimester of pregnancy. V usage is TRBV5-6 and J usage is TRBJ2-1, with D unresolved. The TCR comes from a female donor in good health, enrolled as a control in a pregnancy study. The CDR3 protein is CASQQSYNEQFF. For the CDR3, the DNA is TGTGCCAGCCAACAGTCCTACAATGAGCAGTTCTTC. Looking up the rest from reference TRBV5-6 and TRBJ2-1 gives the full variable domain: DAGVTQSPTHLIKTRGQQVTLRCSPKSGHDTVSWYQQALGQGPQFIFQYYEEEERQRGNFPDRFSGHQFPNYSSELNVNALLLGDSALYLCASQQSYNEQFFGPGTRLTVL.